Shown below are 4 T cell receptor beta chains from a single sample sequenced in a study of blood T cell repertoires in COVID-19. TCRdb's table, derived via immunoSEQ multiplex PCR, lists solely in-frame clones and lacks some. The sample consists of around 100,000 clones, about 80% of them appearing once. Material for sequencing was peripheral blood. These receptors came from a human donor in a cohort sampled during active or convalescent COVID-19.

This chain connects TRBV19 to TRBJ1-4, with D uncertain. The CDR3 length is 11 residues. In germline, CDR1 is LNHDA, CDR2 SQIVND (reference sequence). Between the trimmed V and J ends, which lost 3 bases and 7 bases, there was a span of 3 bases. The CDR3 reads CASSIREKLFF. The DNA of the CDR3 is TGTGCCAGTAGTATTCGTGAAAAACTGTTTTTT.

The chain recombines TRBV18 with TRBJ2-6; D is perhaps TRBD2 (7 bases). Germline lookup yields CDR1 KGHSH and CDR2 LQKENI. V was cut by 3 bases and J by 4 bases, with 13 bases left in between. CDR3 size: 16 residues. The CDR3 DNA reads TGTGCCAGCTCACCGACGGGGGGCACCGGGGCCAACGTCCTGACTTTC. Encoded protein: CASSPTGGTGANVLTF.

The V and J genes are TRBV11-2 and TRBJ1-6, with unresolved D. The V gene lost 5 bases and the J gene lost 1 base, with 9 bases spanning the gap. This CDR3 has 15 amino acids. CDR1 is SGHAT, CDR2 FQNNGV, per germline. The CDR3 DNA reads TGTGCCAGCAGCGGCGGTGGTTCCTATAATTCACCCCTCCACTTT. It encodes CASSGGGSYNSPLHF. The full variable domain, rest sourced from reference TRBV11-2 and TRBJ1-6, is EAGVAQSPRYKIIEKRQSVAFWCNPISGHATLYWYQQILGQGPKLLIQFQNNGVVDDSQLPKDRFSAERLKGVDSTLKIQPAKLEDSAVYLCASSGGGSYNSPLHFGNGTRLTVT.

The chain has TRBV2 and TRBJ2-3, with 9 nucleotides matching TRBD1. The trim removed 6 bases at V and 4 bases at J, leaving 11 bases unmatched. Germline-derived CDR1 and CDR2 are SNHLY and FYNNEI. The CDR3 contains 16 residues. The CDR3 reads CASRPGTGRGADTQYF. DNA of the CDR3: TGTGCCAGCAGACCCGGGACAGGGAGGGGCGCAGATACGCAGTATTTT.